The TCR beta chain under discussion was sequenced for a study of blood T cell repertoires in COVID-19. Across the study: Specimens from acute and convalescent COVID-19 originated in the United States, Italy and Spain.

Original processing notes: Counts of nucleated cells, estimated from reference gene primer amplification, were obtained. Data came from immunoSEQ multiplex PCR; TCRdb stores just in-frame clones and leaves some out. V, J and clone size reflect that table, while D and trimming were determined from the DNA. Seen here are roughly 64,000 clones, more than 75% observed once, and the top ten hold 2.5% to 3.5%. There are 15 residues in the CDR3. In germline, CDR1 is LNHDA, CDR2 SQIVND (reference sequence). J lost 1 base, V lost 3 bases, and 3 bases had no gene match. The genes are TRBV19 and TRBJ2-1; 7 nucleotides agree with TRBD2. This TCR came from a man aged 50-60 years with active COVID-19. The sequencing sample was made of peripheral blood. CDR3 sequence (DNA): TGTGCCAGTAGTATCAGCGGGGAGTCCTACAATGAGCAGTTCTTC. It is translated as CASSISGESYNEQFF.